This TCR beta chain emerged from a study of molecular identifiers for immune sequencing clone quantification. Study results and limitations: Spiked Jurkat TCR RNA equal to one cell could reportedly be picked out among some 1 million naive cells. Over 98% of effector molecules, but under 1% in naive cells, were held by clones with more than 20 RNA copies.

Generation of bulk TCR libraries relied on previously described methods and listed TCR primers. TCRdb re-analysed the PCR reads in MiXCR, keeping a single row per CDR3 protein. The profile covers a few hundred thousand distinct CDR3 sequences, with 25% appearing a single time and around 0.79% taken by the ten largest. This clonotype was counted between two and nine times. Its antigen is undetermined. Sorting selected naive CD8 T cells with a CD8+CD4-CCR7+CD45RA+ phenotype. The V gene's germline CDR1 is LNHDA and CDR2 SQIVND (reference sequence). The CDR3 has 15 residues. Trimming took 4 bases from V and 0 from J; bases not matched to a gene: 2.

Sequencing used naive CD8+ T cells from blood, with Jurkat cell RNA spiked in. This sample's subset: FACS-sorted CD8+CD4-CCR7+CD45RA+ naive T cells. The chain joins TRBV19 to TRBJ2-1; 8 bases agree with TRBD2. The receptor was derived from a human donor in good health. Some libraries in this study had Jurkat cell RNA spiked in. CDR3 sequence: CASSNGTSSYNEQFF. CDR3 nucleotides: TGTGCCAGTAGTAACGGGACTAGCTCCTACAATGAGCAGTTCTTC.